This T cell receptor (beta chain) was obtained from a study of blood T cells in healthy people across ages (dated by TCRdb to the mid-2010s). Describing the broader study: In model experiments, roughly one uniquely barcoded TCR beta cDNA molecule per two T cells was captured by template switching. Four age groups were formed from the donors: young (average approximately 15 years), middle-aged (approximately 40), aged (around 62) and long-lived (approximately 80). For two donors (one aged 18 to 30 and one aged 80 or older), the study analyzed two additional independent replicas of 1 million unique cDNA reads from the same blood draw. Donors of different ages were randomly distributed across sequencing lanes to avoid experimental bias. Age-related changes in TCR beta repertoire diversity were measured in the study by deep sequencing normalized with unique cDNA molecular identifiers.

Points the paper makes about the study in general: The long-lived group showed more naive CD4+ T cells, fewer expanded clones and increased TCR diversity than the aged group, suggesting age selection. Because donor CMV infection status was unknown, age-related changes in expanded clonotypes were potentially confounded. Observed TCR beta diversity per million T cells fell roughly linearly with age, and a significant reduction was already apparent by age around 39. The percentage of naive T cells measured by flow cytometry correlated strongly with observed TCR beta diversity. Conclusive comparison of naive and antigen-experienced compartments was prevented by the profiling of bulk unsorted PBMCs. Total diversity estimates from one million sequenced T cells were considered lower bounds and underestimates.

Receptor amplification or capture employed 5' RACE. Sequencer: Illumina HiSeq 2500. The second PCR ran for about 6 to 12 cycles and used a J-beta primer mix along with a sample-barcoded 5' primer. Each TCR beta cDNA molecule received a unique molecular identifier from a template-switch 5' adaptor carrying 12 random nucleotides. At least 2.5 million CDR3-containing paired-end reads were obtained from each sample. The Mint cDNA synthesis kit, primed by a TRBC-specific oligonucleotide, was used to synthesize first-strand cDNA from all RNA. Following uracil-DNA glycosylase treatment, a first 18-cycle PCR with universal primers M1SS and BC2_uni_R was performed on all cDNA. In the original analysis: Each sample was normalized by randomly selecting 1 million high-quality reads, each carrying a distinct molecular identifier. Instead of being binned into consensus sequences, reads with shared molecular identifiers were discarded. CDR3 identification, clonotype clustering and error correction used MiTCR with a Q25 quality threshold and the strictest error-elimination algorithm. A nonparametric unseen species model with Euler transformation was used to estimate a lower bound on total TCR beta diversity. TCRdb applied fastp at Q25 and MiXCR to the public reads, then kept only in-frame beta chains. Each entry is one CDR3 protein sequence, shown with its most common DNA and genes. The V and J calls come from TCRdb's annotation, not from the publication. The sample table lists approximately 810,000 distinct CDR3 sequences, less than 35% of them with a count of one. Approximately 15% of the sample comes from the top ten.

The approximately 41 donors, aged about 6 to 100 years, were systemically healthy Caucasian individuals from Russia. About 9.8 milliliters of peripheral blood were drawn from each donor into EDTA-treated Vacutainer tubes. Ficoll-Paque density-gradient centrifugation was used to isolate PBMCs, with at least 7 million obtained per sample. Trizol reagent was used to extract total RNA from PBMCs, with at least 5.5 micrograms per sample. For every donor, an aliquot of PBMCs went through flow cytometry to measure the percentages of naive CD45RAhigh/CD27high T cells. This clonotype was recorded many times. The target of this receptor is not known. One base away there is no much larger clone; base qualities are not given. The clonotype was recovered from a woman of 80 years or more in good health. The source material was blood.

At the DNA level, the sequence is TGTGCCAGCAGCGTAGCTCCGGAGCGGGGGGGTCTTCTTGTCAATGAGCAGTTCTTC. This is translated as CASSVAPERGGLLVNEQFF. The rearranged chain carries TRBV9 and TRBJ2-1; 10 bases in the middle match TRBD2. Here V drops 0 bases and J drops 6 bases, and the junction holds 15 bases not matched to any gene. The CDR3 covers 19 residues, taking in both the cysteine and the phenylalanine. The entry retains the CDR3 DNA only, 57 bases that are in frame from base 1. Via the germline V gene, CDR1 is SGDLS and CDR2 YYNGEE.